The 23 T cell receptor beta chains listed next were all sequenced from one sample in a study of blood T cell repertoires in COVID-19. Sequencing was performed with immunoSEQ multiplex PCR; in TCRdb, only in-frame clones are kept and a portion is missing. In the table there are around 430,000 clones, about nine tenths of which are singletons. The sequencing input was peripheral blood. The receptors shown here come from a woman aged 45-65 years with COVID-19, enrolled during active disease.

This rearrangement joins TRBV10-1 to TRBJ2-3, with 10 bases identical to TRBD1. CDR1 WNHNN and CDR2 SYGVQD come from the germline V gene (reference sequence). Trimming at V came to 0 bases and at J to 6 bases, leaving 3 bases not matched to a gene. This CDR3 spans 15 amino acids. The CDR3 region is CASSESTGGRDTQYF. CDR3 DNA sequence: TGCGCCAGCAGTGAGTCGACAGGGGGCCGGGATACGCAGTATTTT.

As DNA, the CDR3 is TGTGCCAGCAGCTTTTCGGTCTACGAGCAGTACTTC. It encodes CASSFSVYEQYF. The chain combines TRBV11-1 with TRBJ2-7, with D hard to call. The CDR3 has 12 amino acids. Trimming took 3 bases from V and 3 from J, leaving 6 bases between them. Germline CDR1 reads SGHAT; CDR2 reads FQDESV (reference sequence).

The J gene is TRBJ1-5, the V gene TRBV6-4; D ambiguous. CDR3 length equals 13 residues. Trimming removed 5 bases from V and 6 bases from J, with 11 bases in between. Germline lookup yields CDR1 MRHNA and CDR2 SNTAGT. The CDR3: CASSKEGGQPQHF. The CDR3, as DNA: TGTGCCAGCAGTAAGGAGGGCGGTCAGCCCCAGCATTTT.

This rearrangement joins TRBV19 to TRBJ2-7, with a tentative D call TRBD2 (5 bases). Trimming cost V 0 bases and J 0 bases, with 15 bases left between them. The CDR3 sequence is 17 residues long. Per germline, CDR1 LNHDA and CDR2 SQIVND (reference sequence). The CDR3, as DNA: TGTGCCAGTAGTATAGATCTTGAGGGCAGCAGCTCCTACGAGCAGTACTTC. It is translated as CASSIDLEGSSSYEQYF.

The V gene is TRBV30, the J gene TRBJ1-6; 7 bases map to TRBD1. Germline CDR1 reads GTSNPN; CDR2 reads SVGIG (reference sequence). This CDR3 region has 14 residues. Trimming at V came to 1 base and at J to 7 bases, leaving 4 bases not matched to a gene. CDR3 sequence: CAWSEGAKNSPLHF. CDR3 nucleotides: TGTGCCTGGAGTGAGGGGGCCAAGAATTCACCCCTCCACTTT.

The chain combines TRBV19 with TRBJ1-6; TRBD1 might be the D (6 bases). The CDR3 has 15 amino acids. CDR1 is LNHDA, CDR2 SQIVND, per germline (reference sequence). V lost 8 bases and J 3 bases, leaving 14 bases between the germline ends. The CDR3 nucleotides read TGTGCCAGTGATCCGACAGGCCTCTATAATTCACCCCTCCACTTT. It encodes CASDPTGLYNSPLHF. Full variable domain (rest looked up from reference TRBV19 and TRBJ1-6): DGGITQSPKYLFRKEGQNVTLSCEQNLNHDAMYWYRQDPGQGLRLIYYSQIVNDFQKGDIAEGYSVSREKKESFPLTVTSAQKNPTAFYLCASDPTGLYNSPLHFGNGTRLTVT.

The V call is TRBV30, the J call TRBJ1-5; tentatively, D is TRBD1 (6 bases). Germline assignment: CDR1 GTSNPN and CDR2 SVGIG (reference sequence). Trimming shortened V by 3 bases and J by 5 bases, and 11 bases separated the two germline ends. The CDR3 totals 13 residues. Here the CDR3 DNA reads TGTGCCTGGAGCGCCGAGGGGGATCAGCCCCAGCATTTT. It codes for CAWSAEGDQPQHF.

The chain recombines TRBV12-3 or TRBV12-4 with TRBJ1-2; the D gene is possibly TRBD1 (6 bases). V lost 0 bases to trimming and J lost 8 bases, with 10 bases between them. This CDR3 comprises 13 residues. DNA of the CDR3: TGTGCCAGCAGTTTAGCCTCAGGGGCGGGCTACACCTTC. Amino acid sequence: CASSLASGAGYTF.

The chain recombines TRBV6-2 or TRBV6-3 with TRBJ1-1, with D possibly being TRBD1 (5 bases). The CDR3 is 13 residues long. Per the germline V gene, CDR1 is MNHEY and CDR2 is SVGEGT. Trimming cost V 5 bases and J 1 base, with 8 bases left between them. CDR3 sequence (DNA): TGTGCCAGCAGTGTGCAGGGGAACACTGAAGCTTTCTTT. It translates to CASSVQGNTEAFF.

The chain is built from TRBV29-1 and TRBJ1-1, with D perhaps matching TRBD1 (5 bases). The germline V gene has CDR1 SQVTM and CDR2 ANQGSEA. The CDR3 has 12 amino acids. Trimming took off 4 bases at V and 1 base at J, with 7 bases between the two ends. The DNA of the CDR3 is TGCAGCGTTGTAGGGGAGAACACTGAAGCTTTCTTT. As protein: CSVVGENTEAFF.

V is TRBV2 and J is TRBJ2-3; 7 bases fit TRBD2. The ends lost 6 bases at V and 3 bases at J; junction bases unmatched: 9. Germline CDR1 and CDR2: SNHLY and FYNNEI. The CDR3 runs 15 residues. CDR3 protein: CASSRLAWLTDTQYF. The CDR3 coding sequence is TGTGCCAGCAGCCGACTAGCTTGGTTGACAGATACGCAGTATTTT.

This sequence joins TRBV6-2 or TRBV6-3 and TRBJ2-2; maybe TRBD2 (5 bases). CDR1 is MNHEY and CDR2 is SVGEGT in the germline V gene. V was clipped by 4 bases and J by 1 base, with 10 bases between them. CDR3 length: 15 residues. Here the CDR3 reads CASSSGAVNTGELFF. The CDR3 DNA follows: TGTGCCAGCAGTTCAGGAGCGGTGAACACCGGGGAGCTGTTTTTT.

This clone appeared a few times. The chain uses TRBV6-5 and TRBJ2-1; D remains ambiguous. The V gene lost 7 bases and the J gene lost 0 bases, with 10 bases spanning the gap. The CDR3 has 14 residues. Germline V lookup: CDR1 MNHEY, CDR2 SVGAGI. The CDR3 here is CASTFTSSYNEQFF. The CDR3 nucleotides read TGTGCCAGCACTTTTACGAGCTCCTACAATGAGCAGTTCTTC.

V usage is TRBV30 and J usage is TRBJ1-1; D uncertain. Germline CDR1 is GTSNPN and CDR2 is SVGIG (reference sequence). The CDR3 is 15 amino acids. The germline V and J ends were trimmed by 3 bases and 3 bases, with 17 bases remaining between them. CDR3 sequence reads: CAWRQPPLLHTEAFF. The CDR3 bases are TGTGCCTGGAGACAGCCTCCCCTCTTACACACTGAAGCTTTCTTT. Complete variable domain (other parts from reference TRBV30 and TRBJ1-1): SQTIHQWPATLVQPVGSPLSLECTVEGTSNPNLYWYRQAAGRGLQLLFYSVGIGQISSEVPQNLSASRPQDRQFILSSKKLLLSDSGFYLCAWRQPPLLHTEAFFGQGTRLTVV.

On this clone: Mismatch with germline at one junction end may stem from a read error. The chain couples TRBV28 to TRBJ2-5, with a possible D match to TRBD1 (6 bases). This CDR3 comprises 15 residues. CDR1 MDHEN and CDR2 SYDVKM come from the germline V gene. The CDR3 sequence: CASSSVNRAQKTQYF. The CDR3 nucleotides are TGTGCCAGCAGTTCGGTCAACAGGGCCCAAAAGACCCAGTACTTC.

This chain links TRBV7-2 with TRBJ1-2, with 8 bases matching TRBD1. With 0 bases clipped from V and 8 bases from J, the junction kept 5 bases outside the gene matches. This CDR3 comprises 14 residues. CDR1 and CDR2 (germline): SGHTA, FQGNSA. Written as DNA, the CDR3 is TGTGCCAGCAGCTTAGCAGGACAGGGATCCGGCTACACCTTC. Encoded protein: CASSLAGQGSGYTF.

This chain uses TRBV25-1 with TRBJ2-3; D uncertain. The length of the CDR3 is 15 residues. Trimming removed 2 bases from V and 3 bases from J, with 12 bases in between. Germline V lookup: CDR1 MGHDK, CDR2 SYGVNS. The CDR3 region has the DNA TGTGCCAGCAGTGAACCACAGCTGAATACAGATACGCAGTATTTT. This codes for CASSEPQLNTDTQYF.

The CDR3 spells CASSTRRHSNQPQHF. CDR3 in DNA: TGTGCCAGCAGTACTAGGAGGCATAGCAATCAGCCCCAGCATTTT. The chain joins TRBV6-5 to TRBJ1-5; D call uncertain. Germline loops: CDR1 MNHEY, CDR2 SVGAGI. The CDR3 is made up of 15 amino acids. Trimming removed 5 bases at V and 0 bases at J, with 11 bases between.

With respect to this clone: An end of the junction differs from the germline gene, which may be a read error. This chain uses TRBV2 with TRBJ1-4, with D hard to call. Per the germline V gene, CDR1 is SNHLY and CDR2 is FYNNEI. CDR3 length: 16 amino acids. The CDR3 nucleotides read TGTGCCAGCAGTGAAGAGGCGGTCAGCACTAGTGAAAAACTGTTTTTT. Protein sequence: CASSEEAVSTSEKLFF. The entire variable domain, with the rest obtained from reference TRBV2 and TRBJ1-4, is as follows: EPEVTQTPSHQVTQMGQEVILRCVPISNHLYFYWYRQILGQKVEFLVSFYNNEISEKSEIFDDQFSVERPDGSNFTLKIRSTKLEDSAMYFCASSEEAVSTSEKLFFGSGTQLSVL.

The chain links TRBV19 to TRBJ1-1; D call uncertain. The CDR3 extends over 13 amino acids. CDR1 LNHDA and CDR2 SQIVND come from the germline V gene (reference sequence). The V end lost 4 bases, the J end lost 8 bases, and 14 bases lay between the germline ends. DNA for the CDR3: TGTGCCAGTAGTAGGTCCCTCGGGAGAGAAGCTTTCTTT. Amino acid sequence: CASSRSLGREAFF.

V is TRBV18 and J is TRBJ1-1; 7 bases are a match to TRBD1. The J segment lost 0 bases and the V segment lost 2 bases, leaving 3 bases of the junction unmatched. The CDR3 spans 15 residues. CDR1 and CDR2 (germline): KGHSH, LQKENI. The CDR3 sequence is CASSPEGGLNTEAFF. The CDR3 DNA reads as TGTGCCAGCTCACCAGAAGGGGGCTTGAACACTGAAGCTTTCTTT.

The rearrangement links TRBV7-9 to TRBJ2-3; 7 bases agree with TRBD2. There are 14 residues in the CDR3. J lost 6 bases, V lost 1 base, and 4 bases had no gene match. CDR1 and CDR2 (germline): SEHNR, FQNEAQ (reference sequence). CDR3 bases: TGTGCCAGCAGCTTAGGCTCGCGGGGGGATACGCAGTATTTT. Its protein product is CASSLGSRGDTQYF.

This clone has only one observation. The chain links TRBV24-1 to TRBJ2-6, with 10 nucleotides matching TRBD1. Germline V lookup: CDR1 KGHDR, CDR2 SFDVKD. The CDR3 is 19 residues long. Trimming removed 5 bases from V and 0 bases from J; junction bases left unmatched: 9. The CDR3 region is CATSVTGGASGSGANVLTF. Here the CDR3 DNA reads TGTGCCACCAGTGTGACAGGGGGCGCTTCCGGCTCTGGGGCCAACGTCCTGACTTTC.